One and the same sample provided the 21 T cell receptor beta chains below, sequenced in a study of cytomegalovirus exposure and HLA in healthy donors. The method was immunoSEQ multiplex PCR; TCRdb's version includes in-frame clones alone and lacks a portion of them. The sample lists more than 80,000 clones; roughly 90% were seen once. The sequenced sample consisted of PBMCs. These TCRs come from a woman between 18 and 30 years old in good health and CMV-seropositive.

V is TRBV6-1 and J is TRBJ2-5, with a tentative D call TRBD2 (6 bases). The V and J ends lost 1 base and 1 base respectively, with 10 bases between them. The germline V gene encodes CDR1 MNHNS and CDR2 SASEGT. The CDR3 has 15 amino acids. Written as DNA, the CDR3 is TGTGCCAGCAGTGAAGTGCCCGGGGGCCAAGAGACCCAGTACTTC. This codes for CASSEVPGGQETQYF.

The rearrangement uses TRBV7-8 and TRBJ1-3; 8 nucleotides agree with TRBD1. V gave up 1 base and J gave up 4 bases; unmatched junction bases: 6. Germline assignment: CDR1 SGHVS and CDR2 FQNEAQ. This CDR3 is 16 amino acids long. CDR3: CASSLGGRDRGNTIYF. For the CDR3, the DNA is TGTGCCAGCAGCTTAGGAGGCAGGGACAGGGGAAACACCATATATTTT.

This chain connects TRBV7-9 to TRBJ1-2; D call uncertain. CDR3 size: 13 residues. V lost 1 base and J 2 bases, leaving 5 bases between the germline ends. CDR1 is SEHNR, CDR2 FQNEAQ, per germline (reference sequence). CDR3 sequence reads: CASSLGRNYGYTF. CDR3 sequence (DNA): TGTGCCAGCAGCTTAGGCAGAAACTATGGCTACACCTTC.

The J gene is TRBJ1-4, the V gene TRBV19; 11 nucleotides match TRBD1. In germline, CDR1 is LNHDA, CDR2 SQIVND (reference sequence). Germline trimming cut 11 bases from V and 5 bases from J; bases unmatched to any gene: 4. The CDR3 consists of 13 residues. CDR3 sequence: CACRDRGNEKLFF. The CDR3 DNA follows: TGTGCCTGCCGGGACAGGGGGAATGAAAAACTGTTTTTT. Full variable domain (rest looked up from reference TRBV19 and TRBJ1-4): DGGITQSPKYLFRKEGQNVTLSCEQNLNHDAMYWYRQDPGQGLRLIYYSQIVNDFQKGDIAEGYSVSREKKESFPLTVTSAQKNPTAFYLCACRDRGNEKLFFGSGTQLSVL.

The V and J genes are TRBV27 and TRBJ2-2; tentative D call: TRBD2 (6 bases). This CDR3 is 16 amino acids long. Trimming stripped 0 bases from V and 5 bases from J, with 13 bases between. CDR1 is MNHEY and CDR2 is SMNVEV in the germline V gene (reference sequence). The CDR3 loop is CASSLSHGGRTGELFF. The CDR3 bases are TGTGCCAGCAGTTTATCGCACGGGGGAAGGACCGGGGAGCTGTTTTTT.

The chain joins TRBV4-2 to TRBJ2-2, with no clear D. V was trimmed by 1 base and J by 1 base, leaving 4 bases between them. CDR3 length: 14 amino acids. CDR1 and CDR2 from the germline V gene are LGHNA and YNFKEQ. In DNA, the CDR3 is TGTGCCAGCAGCCAAGGACAGAACACCGGGGAGCTGTTTTTT. This sequence encodes CASSQGQNTGELFF.

The chain joins TRBV6-1 to TRBJ2-3; D not resolved. This CDR3 contains 13 residues. With 2 bases removed from V and 2 bases from J, the gap between germline ends came to 5 bases. CDR1 and CDR2 from the germline V gene are MNHNS and SASEGT. Here the CDR3 reads CASSELYTDTQYF. DNA of the CDR3: TGTGCCAGCAGTGAACTGTACACAGATACGCAGTATTTT.

The CDR3 DNA sequence: TGCGCCAGCAGCTGGAGGACAGGGCGAGGGAACATTCAGTACTTC. Its protein product is CASSWRTGRGNIQYF. The chain couples TRBV5-1 to TRBJ2-4; 8 bases are a match to TRBD1. Germline values: CDR1 SGHRS, CDR2 YFSETQ. The junction had 9 bases not matched to a gene; V was cut back by 3 bases and J by 7 bases. The length of the CDR3 is 15 residues.

The CDR3 coding sequence is TGTGCCAGCAGTGAAGGCGGCCTGCGGGGAAACTACGAGCAGTACTTC. Its translation: CASSEGGLRGNYEQYF. The chain couples TRBV2 to TRBJ2-7; the D gene is possibly TRBD2 (6 bases). The germline V and J ends were trimmed by 1 base and 3 bases, with 16 bases remaining between them. CDR3 length: 16 residues. Germline V gives CDR1 SNHLY, CDR2 FYNNEI.

The J gene is TRBJ2-7, the V gene TRBV23-1; 9 bases are a match to TRBD1. TRBV23-1 is assigned to the ORF class and has an uncertain function. V lost 5 bases and J lost 6; bases outside the gene matches: 14. There are 16 residues in the CDR3. CDR3 nucleotide sequence: TGCGCCAGCAGTGTCCCCCGGACAGGGGTAGGGGGCGAGCAGTACGTC. Translation: CASSVPRTGVGGEQYV.

V is TRBV6-4 and J is TRBJ2-1, with 9 bases fitting TRBD2. Looked up from germline, CDR1 is MRHNA and CDR2 is SNTAGT. CDR3 length: 15 residues. The V gene end was trimmed by 0 bases and the J gene end by 8 bases; junction bases not matched to a gene: 5. The CDR3 sequence is CASSDSGGGDDEQFF. As DNA, the CDR3 is TGTGCCAGCAGTGACTCGGGCGGGGGGGACGATGAGCAGTTCTTC.

The chain recombines TRBV7-9 with TRBJ1-2; TRBD1 is a possible D gene (5 bases). Germline V gene lookup returns CDR1 SEHNR and CDR2 FQNEAQ (reference sequence). The CDR3 covers 13 residues. V dropped 3 bases and J dropped 3 bases, with 8 bases sitting between them. The DNA of the CDR3 is TGTGCCAGCAGCTTGGGGGGGTACTATGGCTACACCTTC. Its protein product is CASSLGGYYGYTF.

This clone occurred a few times. The V and J genes are TRBV2 and TRBJ1-5; unclear D gene. V was clipped by 6 bases and J by 2 bases, with 8 bases between them. The CDR3 length is 13 residues. The germline CDR1 and CDR2 sequences are SNHLY and FYNNEI. This CDR3 is CASRGIGNQPQHF. Written as DNA, the CDR3 is TGTGCCAGCAGGGGCATTGGCAATCAGCCCCAGCATTTT.

The V call is TRBV28, the J call TRBJ2-5; 7 bases map to TRBD2. With V trimmed by 3 bases and J by 5 bases, 3 bases remained unmatched. The CDR3 extends over 13 amino acids. Per the germline V gene, CDR1 is MDHEN and CDR2 is SYDVKM. The CDR3 DNA follows: TGTGCCAGCAGTTTTCCAGCGGGGGAGACCCAGTACTTC. Translating it yields CASSFPAGETQYF.

In this sample, this clone turned up once. The V gene is TRBV2, the J gene TRBJ2-5; D possibly corresponds to TRBD1 (6 bases). The CDR3 spans 12 residues. Trimming stripped 11 bases from V and 4 bases from J, with 14 bases between. Germline-derived CDR1 and CDR2 are SNHLY and FYNNEI. CDR3 bases: TGTGCCGGTACAGGGAGTGGAGAGACCCAGTACTTC. Its protein product is CAGTGSGETQYF.

V usage is TRBV18 and J usage is TRBJ2-3; tentatively, D is TRBD2 (5 bases). The CDR3 totals 18 residues. The V end was cut by 0 bases, the J end by 1 base, with 17 bases between. Germline values: CDR1 KGHSH, CDR2 LQKENI. CDR3: CASSPPLPRASGTDTQYF. The CDR3 region has the DNA TGTGCCAGCTCACCACCTTTACCGAGGGCGTCGGGCACAGATACGCAGTATTTT.

The V call is TRBV27, the J call TRBJ1-2, with 8 bases matching TRBD1. The CDR3 length is 13 residues. Germline V gene sequence: CDR1 MNHEY, CDR2 SMNVEV (reference sequence). J lost 6 bases, V lost 6 bases, and 6 bases had no gene match. The DNA of the CDR3 is TGTGCCAGCAGGATCCAGGGGGCGGATGGCTACACCTTC. Its protein product is CASRIQGADGYTF.

This clone came up a few times. The chain carries TRBV19 and TRBJ1-6; 7 nucleotides match TRBD1. This CDR3 contains 14 residues. With V trimmed by 4 bases and J by 6 bases, 3 bases remained unmatched. Germline lookup yields CDR1 LNHDA and CDR2 SQIVND (reference sequence). CDR3 coding DNA: TGTGCCAGTAGTAAAGACAGGGCTAATTCACCCCTCCACTTT. Protein sequence: CASSKDRANSPLHF.

V is TRBV10-2 and J is TRBJ2-1; D remains unclear. Trimming left V 2 bases short and J 5 bases short, with 10 bases between. Germline V gene data show CDR1 as WSHSY and CDR2 as SAAADI. This CDR3 has 14 residues. The CDR3 DNA reads TGCGCCAGCAGTGAGAAGAGAACGAACAATGAGCAGTTCTTC. Amino acid sequence: CASSEKRTNNEQFF.

V usage is TRBV9 and J usage is TRBJ1-3, with D possibly matching TRBD1 (6 bases). The V end lost 2 bases, the J end lost 2 bases, and 8 bases lay between the germline ends. From germline, CDR1 is SGDLS and CDR2 YYNGEE. The CDR3 totals 14 residues. The DNA of the CDR3 is TGTGCCAGCAGCGTGGCAGGGGCTGGAAACACCATATATTTT. This gives the protein CASSVAGAGNTIYF.

The chain combines TRBV7-8 with TRBJ2-5; the D gene is possibly TRBD1 (7 bases). Germline CDR1 and CDR2: SGHVS and FQNEAQ. Trimming stripped 5 bases from V and 7 bases from J, with 17 bases between. The CDR3 contains 14 residues. Here the CDR3 reads CASSLERQGGTQYF. CDR3 nucleotide sequence: TGTGCCAGCAGCCTAGAGAGACAGGGAGGGACCCAGTACTTC. The variable domain in full, completed from reference TRBV7-8 and TRBJ2-5, reads GAGVSQSPRYKVAKRGQDVALRCDPISGHVSLFWYQQALGQGPEFLTYFQNEAQLDKSGLPSDRFFAERPEGSVSTLKIQRTQQEDSAVYLCASSLERQGGTQYFGPGTRLLVL.